The 32 T cell receptor beta chains reported below all come from one sample, sequenced in a study of chemoradiotherapy in HPV16-positive cancers. Assay: immunoSEQ multiplex PCR; the TCRdb copy retains only in-frame clones and omits some. The table includes approximately 5,400 clones, roughly 86% detected once. The sequencing here drew on tumor tissue, taken from a patient who underwent chemoradiotherapy. These receptors were obtained from a human donor with HPV-associated anogenital cancer.

The gene calls are TRBV5-1 and TRBJ2-1; TRBD1 might be the D (5 bases). V lost 0 bases and J 4 bases, leaving 8 bases between the germline ends. The CDR3 sequence is 14 residues long. In germline, CDR1 is SGHRS, CDR2 YFSETQ. Here the CDR3 reads CASSLAAGYNEQFF. The CDR3 DNA reads as TGCGCCAGCAGCTTGGCCGCAGGGTACAATGAGCAGTTCTTC.

The V gene is TRBV19, the J gene TRBJ2-1; possibly TRBD2 for D (7 bases). The germline gives CDR1 LNHDA, CDR2 SQIVND (reference sequence). This CDR3 spans 14 amino acids. V was pared by 10 bases and J by 3 bases, with 16 bases between. The CDR3 loop is CATSRGRDYNEQFF. CDR3 nucleotides: TGTGCCACTTCGAGGGGGAGGGACTACAATGAGCAGTTCTTC.

The chain carries TRBV29-1 and TRBJ1-1; 7 nucleotides align to TRBD1. With 6 bases clipped from V and 5 bases from J, the junction kept 6 bases outside the gene matches. The CDR3 sequence is 12 residues long. Germline lookup yields CDR1 SQVTM and CDR2 ANQGSEA. The CDR3 is CSVRQGGTEAFF. The CDR3 nucleotides are TGCAGCGTACGACAGGGAGGGACTGAAGCTTTCTTT.

The chain employs TRBV10-3 and TRBJ1-5, with 7 nucleotides matching TRBD1. The CDR3 loop spans 14 amino acids. V shed 6 bases, J shed 5 bases, and the junction held 7 bases outside the gene matches. Germline CDR1 and CDR2: ENHRY and SYGVKD. CDR3 DNA: TGTGCCATCAGCATACAGGGGAGGGATCAGCCCCAGCATTTT. It codes for CAISIQGRDQPQHF.

The gene calls are TRBV2 and TRBJ2-3; 9 positions agree with TRBD2. Germline CDR1 reads SNHLY; CDR2 reads FYNNEI. With 3 bases clipped from V and 4 bases from J, the junction kept 5 bases outside the gene matches. This CDR3 is 15 amino acids long. CDR3 residues: CASSEAAGGPDTQYF. CDR3 DNA: TGTGCCAGCAGTGAGGCGGCGGGAGGGCCAGATACGCAGTATTTT.

This chain links TRBV2 with TRBJ1-1; unclear D gene. The V and J ends lost 8 bases and 1 base respectively, with 14 bases between them. The germline V gene has CDR1 SNHLY and CDR2 FYNNEI. The CDR3 loop spans 14 amino acids. DNA for the CDR3: TGTGCCAGCCTCCCGATGGGGTGGAACACTGAAGCTTTCTTT. This gives the protein CASLPMGWNTEAFF.

This chain uses TRBV12-5 with TRBJ1-1; D possibly corresponds to TRBD1 (6 bases). The length of the CDR3 is 14 residues. Germline CDR1 LGHNT, CDR2 FRNRAP. V was cut by 7 bases and J by 0 bases, with 12 bases left in between. The CDR3 region has the DNA TGTGCTAGTGTCCGGACAGCTATGAACACTGAAGCTTTCTTT. Its protein product is CASVRTAMNTEAFF.

The chain couples TRBV19 to TRBJ2-1; a weak D match, TRBD2 (6 bases). The CDR3 contains 17 residues. From germline, CDR1 is LNHDA and CDR2 SQIVND (reference sequence). Trimming pared 3 bases from V and 0 bases from J, leaving 15 bases between. CDR3 bases: TGTGCCAGTAGTATTCTAGCGCCTCTAAGCTCCTACAATGAGCAGTTCTTC. This gives the protein CASSILAPLSSYNEQFF.

The V gene is TRBV7-3, the J gene TRBJ2-3; D is undetermined. With 5 bases removed from V and 4 bases from J, the gap between germline ends came to 10 bases. The CDR3 totals 13 residues. Germline loops: CDR1 SGHTA, CDR2 FQGTGA. CDR3 nucleotides: TGTGCCAGCAGCCTAAATGGAGCAGATACGCAGTATTTT. Its protein is CASSLNGADTQYF.

The chain carries TRBV11-2 and TRBJ1-1, with D possibly being TRBD1 (6 bases). This CDR3 is built from 16 residues. The V and J ends lost 6 bases and 0 bases respectively, with 17 bases between them. Germline V lookup: CDR1 SGHAT, CDR2 FQNNGV. The CDR3: CASRTFVGGLNTEAFF. The CDR3 bases are TGTGCCAGCAGGACGTTTGTGGGGGGCCTGAACACTGAAGCTTTCTTT.

This chain joins TRBV7-9 and TRBJ2-7; D gene ambiguous. The V end was cut by 1 base, the J end by 3 bases, with 7 bases between. The CDR3 is 13 residues long. Germline V lookup: CDR1 SEHNR, CDR2 FQNEAQ (reference sequence). The CDR3 DNA is TGTGCCAGCAGCTTAGATCCAGACTACGAGCAGTACTTC. Protein sequence: CASSLDPDYEQYF. The full variable domain, its missing parts supplied by reference TRBV7-9 and TRBJ2-7, is DTGVSQNPRHKITKRGQNVTFRCDPISEHNRLYWYRQTLGQGPEFLTYFQNEAQLEKSRLLSDRFSAERPKGSFSTLEIQRTEQGDSAMYLCASSLDPDYEQYFGPGTRLTVT.

The chain uses TRBV28 and TRBJ1-5, with D unclear. The V gene lost 8 bases and the J gene lost 11 bases, with 22 bases spanning the gap. The CDR3 is made up of 14 amino acids. Germline V gene lookup returns CDR1 MDHEN and CDR2 SYDVKM. The chain's CDR3 is CASLTTALEGAQHF. The CDR3 DNA is TGTGCCAGCCTCACGACGGCCCTAGAGGGAGCCCAGCATTTT.

This chain links TRBV30 with TRBJ2-3; D gene unclear. V shed 3 bases and J shed 5 bases, with 6 bases lying between them. This CDR3 is built from 11 residues. Germline V gene data show CDR1 as GTSNPN and CDR2 as SVGIG (reference sequence). For the CDR3, the DNA is TGTGCCTGGAGACCGGTAGATACGCAGTATTTT. Protein: CAWRPVDTQYF.

This clone has only a few counts. The chain recombines TRBV29-1 with TRBJ1-2; TRBD1 matches 9 bases. Germline assignment: CDR1 SQVTM and CDR2 ANQGSEA. V shed 6 bases, J shed 8 bases, and the junction held 4 bases outside the gene matches. The CDR3 is 11 residues long. CDR3 DNA: TGCAGCGTATGGACAGGGGAAGGCTACACCTTC. Residues: CSVWTGEGYTF.

The chain is built from TRBV6-5 and TRBJ2-5; 7 positions match TRBD1. Germline CDR1 is MNHEY and CDR2 is SVGAGI. V lost 6 bases and J lost 7; bases outside the gene matches: 5. CDR3 length: 12 amino acids. The CDR3 protein is CASRGTAGTQYF. The CDR3 nucleotides read TGTGCCAGCAGGGGGACAGCAGGGACCCAGTACTTC.

This chain links TRBV19 with TRBJ2-6; D gene uncertain. This CDR3 has 13 amino acids. Between the trimmed V and J ends, which lost 8 bases and 0 bases, there was a span of 5 bases. Per germline, CDR1 LNHDA and CDR2 SQIVND (reference sequence). The CDR3 loop reads CASAGSGANVLTF. The CDR3 DNA is TGTGCCAGTGCCGGCTCTGGGGCCAACGTCCTGACTTTC.

The chain employs TRBV2 and TRBJ1-5; D ambiguous. Trimming shortened V by 5 bases and J by 6 bases, and 14 bases separated the two germline ends. The CDR3 runs 14 residues. Germline V CDR1 and CDR2: SNHLY, FYNNEI. The CDR3 here is CASSQARGGQPQHF. CDR3 DNA: TGTGCCAGCAGTCAGGCCCGCGGAGGTCAGCCCCAGCATTTT.

This chain uses TRBV6-5 with TRBJ2-2; no reliable D call. The CDR3 extends over 14 amino acids. Trimming cost V 0 bases and J 6 bases, with 8 bases left between them. Germline-derived CDR1 and CDR2 are MNHEY and SVGAGI. This chain's CDR3 is CASSYSNRAGELFF. The CDR3 DNA follows: TGTGCCAGCAGTTACTCGAATCGAGCCGGGGAGCTGTTTTTT.

The rearrangement uses TRBV5-5 and TRBJ1-1, with a tentative D call TRBD1 (5 bases). Trimming left V 4 bases short and J 1 base short, with 11 bases between. Germline assignment: CDR1 SGHKS and CDR2 YYEKEE (reference sequence). This CDR3 has 14 residues. The CDR3 reads CASSRGIENTEAFF. In nucleotides, the CDR3 is TGTGCCAGCAGCAGGGGAATCGAGAACACTGAAGCTTTCTTT.

The J gene is TRBJ1-5, the V gene TRBV7-2; TRBD1 is a possible D gene (6 bases). This CDR3 is 16 amino acids long. The germline CDR1 and CDR2 sequences are SGHTA and FQGNSA. V was pared by 5 bases and J by 6 bases, with 20 bases between. The CDR3 nucleotides read TGTGCCAGCAGCCAAGCAGGGGCAGGGTCGGGTCAGCCCCAGCATTTT. Translation: CASSQAGAGSGQPQHF.

J is TRBJ1-5 and V is TRBV19; the D gene is possibly TRBD1 (5 bases). Between the trimmed V and J ends, which lost 5 bases and 5 bases, there was a span of 13 bases. This CDR3 contains 14 residues. Germline CDR1 LNHDA, CDR2 SQIVND (reference sequence). The CDR3 here is CASSVPLGDQPQHF. CDR3 bases: TGTGCCAGTAGTGTCCCCTTGGGGGATCAGCCCCAGCATTTT.

The CDR3 sequence is CATLAGEADTQYF. DNA of the CDR3: TGTGCCACCCTAGCGGGAGAAGCAGATACGCAGTATTTT. The V and J genes are TRBV10-3 and TRBJ2-3; TRBD2 matches at 10 bases. Looked up from germline, CDR1 is ENHRY and CDR2 is SYGVKD. Trimming at V came to 10 bases and at J to 4 bases, leaving 5 bases not matched to a gene. The CDR3 has 13 amino acids.

The chain recombines TRBV6-6 with TRBJ2-1, with D possibly matching TRBD2 (6 bases). V was pared by 2 bases and J by 6 bases, with 17 bases between. CDR3 length equals 16 residues. Per germline, CDR1 MNHNY and CDR2 SVGAGI (reference sequence). CDR3 sequence (DNA): TGTGCCAGCAGTTACGGGGGGAACAAGTTCGCCAATGAGCAGTTCTTC. Its translation: CASSYGGNKFANEQFF.

The chain links TRBV5-1 to TRBJ1-4, with a weak D call TRBD1 (6 bases). Germline loops: CDR1 SGHRS, CDR2 YFSETQ. CDR3 length: 15 amino acids. Trimming took off 4 bases at V and 7 bases at J, with 17 bases between the two ends. DNA for the CDR3: TGCGCCAGCAGCCAAACTCCGGGGGGCTGTGAAAAACTGTTTTTT. Translation gives CASSQTPGGCEKLFF.

The chain combines TRBV11-2 with TRBJ2-7, with D tentatively TRBD2 (6 bases). The CDR3 length is 16 residues. Trimming shortened V by 4 bases and J by 0 bases, and 16 bases separated the two germline ends. Germline V gene lookup returns CDR1 SGHAT and CDR2 FQNNGV. For the CDR3, the DNA is TGTGCCAGCAGCTCCCCCGGGGGAGGTGGCTCCTACGAGCAGTACTTC. Protein product: CASSSPGGGGSYEQYF.

This chain links TRBV5-5 with TRBJ2-6; D tentatively reads TRBD1 or TRBD2 (5 bases each). The ends were cut back, 5 bases at V and 2 bases at J, with 11 bases in the middle. Germline V CDR1 and CDR2: SGHKS, YYEKEE (reference sequence). The CDR3 has 15 residues. The CDR3 DNA is TGTGCCAGCAGGCATCAGGGACCTGGGGCCAACGTCCTGACTTTC. Translating gives CASRHQGPGANVLTF.

This chain joins TRBV30 and TRBJ1-3, with D unclear. The CDR3 is 14 residues long. Trimming removed 3 bases at V and 0 bases at J, with 9 bases between. Per germline, CDR1 GTSNPN and CDR2 SVGIG (reference sequence). The CDR3 nucleotides are TGTGCCTGGAGCGGACCGTACTCTGGAAACACCATATATTTT. This encodes CAWSGPYSGNTIYF.

Here the CDR3 DNA reads TGTGCCAGCAGGGGGTACACCGGGGAGCTGTTTTTT. It translates to CASRGYTGELFF. The gene calls are TRBV6-5 and TRBJ2-2; D uncertain. Germline V lookup: CDR1 MNHEY, CDR2 SVGAGI. Trimming removed 6 bases from V and 3 bases from J, with 5 bases in between. The CDR3 has 12 amino acids.

V and J are TRBV10-3 and TRBJ2-5; D is uncertain. The germline gives CDR1 ENHRY, CDR2 SYGVKD. The CDR3 extends over 13 amino acids. Trimming removed 6 bases from V and 2 bases from J, with 10 bases in between. The DNA for the CDR3 is TGTGCCATCAGGAGCCCCCCACAAGAGACCCAGTACTTC. Translating it yields CAIRSPPQETQYF.

The J gene is TRBJ2-1, the V gene TRBV7-2, with 10 bases matching TRBD1. There are 15 residues in the CDR3. V lost 5 bases and J lost 10; bases outside the gene matches: 11. Per the germline V gene, CDR1 is SGHTA and CDR2 is FQGNSA. The CDR3 DNA reads TGTGCCAGCAGCCCACCCCTGACAGGGGGCGAAGAGCAGTTCTTC. Its translation is CASSPPLTGGEEQFF.

This clone was counted between two and nine times. The chain has TRBV19 and TRBJ2-5; 8 positions match TRBD2. The CDR3 covers 16 residues. Per the germline V gene, CDR1 is LNHDA and CDR2 is SQIVND (reference sequence). V lost 3 bases, J lost 7 bases, and 13 bases stayed unmatched. The CDR3 here is CASSIVPGGPSGTQYF. Here the CDR3 DNA reads TGTGCCAGTAGTATCGTACCGGGAGGGCCCTCGGGGACCCAGTACTTC.

The CDR3, as DNA: TGTGCCAGCAGCGTATCCCCGGGGCTCACAGATACGCAGTATTTT. Its translation is CASSVSPGLTDTQYF. V usage is TRBV9 and J usage is TRBJ2-3; perhaps D is TRBD1 or TRBD2 (5 bases each). Germline lookup yields CDR1 SGDLS and CDR2 YYNGEE. The germline V and J ends were trimmed by 1 base and 2 bases, with 11 bases remaining between them. The CDR3 sequence is 15 residues long.